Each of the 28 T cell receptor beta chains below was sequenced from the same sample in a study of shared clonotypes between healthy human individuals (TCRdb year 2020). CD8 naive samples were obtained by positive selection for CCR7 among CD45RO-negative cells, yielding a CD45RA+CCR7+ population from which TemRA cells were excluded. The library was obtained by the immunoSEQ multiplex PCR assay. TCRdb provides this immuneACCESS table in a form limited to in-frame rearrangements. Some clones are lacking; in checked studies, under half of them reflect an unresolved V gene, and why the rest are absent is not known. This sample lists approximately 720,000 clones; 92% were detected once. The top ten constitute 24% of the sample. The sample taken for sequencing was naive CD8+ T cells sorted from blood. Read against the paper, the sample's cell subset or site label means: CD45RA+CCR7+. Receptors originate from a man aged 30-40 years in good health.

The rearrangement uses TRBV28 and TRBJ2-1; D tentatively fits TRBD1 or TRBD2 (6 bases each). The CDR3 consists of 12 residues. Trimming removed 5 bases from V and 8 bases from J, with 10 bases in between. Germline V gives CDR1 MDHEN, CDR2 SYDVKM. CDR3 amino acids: CASSRGVYEQFF. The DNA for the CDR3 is TGTGCCAGCAGTAGGGGGGTCTATGAGCAGTTCTTC.

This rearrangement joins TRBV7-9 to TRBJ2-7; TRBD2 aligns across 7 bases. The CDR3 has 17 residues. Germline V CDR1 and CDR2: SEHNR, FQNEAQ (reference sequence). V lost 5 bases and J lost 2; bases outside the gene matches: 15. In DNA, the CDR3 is TGTGCCAGCAGCCCAAGGAATCAAGCGGGGAAACCCTACGAGCAGTACTTC. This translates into CASSPRNQAGKPYEQYF.

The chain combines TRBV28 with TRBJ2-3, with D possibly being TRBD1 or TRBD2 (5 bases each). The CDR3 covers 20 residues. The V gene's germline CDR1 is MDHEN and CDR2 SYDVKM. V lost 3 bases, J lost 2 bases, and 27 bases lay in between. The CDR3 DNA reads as TGTGCCAGCAGTTTTGGGCCCGGGGCGGAGAGAATCTCGCTCACAGATACGCAGTATTTT. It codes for CASSFGPGAERISLTDTQYF.

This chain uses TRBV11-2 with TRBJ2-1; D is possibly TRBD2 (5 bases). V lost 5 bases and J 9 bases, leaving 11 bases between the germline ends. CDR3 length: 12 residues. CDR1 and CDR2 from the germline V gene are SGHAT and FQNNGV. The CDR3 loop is CASSLALLEQFF. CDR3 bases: TGTGCCAGCAGCCTAGCTTTGCTTGAGCAGTTCTTC.

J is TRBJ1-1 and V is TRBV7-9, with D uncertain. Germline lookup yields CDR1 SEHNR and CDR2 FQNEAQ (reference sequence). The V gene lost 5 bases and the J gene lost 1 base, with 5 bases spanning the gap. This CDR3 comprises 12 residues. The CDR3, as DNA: TGTGCCAGCAGCGGAGAGAACACTGAAGCTTTCTTT. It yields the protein CASSGENTEAFF.

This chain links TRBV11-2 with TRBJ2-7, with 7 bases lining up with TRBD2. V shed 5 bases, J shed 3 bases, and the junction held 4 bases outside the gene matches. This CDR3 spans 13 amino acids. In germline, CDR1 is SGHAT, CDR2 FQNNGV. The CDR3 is CASSKLANYEQYF. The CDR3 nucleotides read TGTGCCAGCAGCAAACTAGCGAACTACGAGCAGTACTTC.

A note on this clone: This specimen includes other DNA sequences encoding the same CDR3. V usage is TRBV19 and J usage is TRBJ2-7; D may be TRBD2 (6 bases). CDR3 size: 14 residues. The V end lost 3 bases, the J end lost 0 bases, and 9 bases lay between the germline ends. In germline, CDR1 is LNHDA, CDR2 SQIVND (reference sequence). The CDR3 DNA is TGTGCCAGTAGTATTACCGGGAGCTCCTACGAGCAGTACTTC. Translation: CASSITGSSYEQYF.

This chain's CDR3 is CASNFGLAGEYEQFF. In DNA, the CDR3 is TGTGCCAGCAACTTTGGACTAGCGGGAGAATACGAGCAGTTCTTC. The chain couples TRBV6-1 to TRBJ2-1, with 13 nucleotides matching TRBD2. Germline V lookup: CDR1 MNHNS, CDR2 SASEGT. This CDR3 is 15 amino acids long. Trimming took 7 bases from V and 10 from J; bases not matched to a gene: 10.

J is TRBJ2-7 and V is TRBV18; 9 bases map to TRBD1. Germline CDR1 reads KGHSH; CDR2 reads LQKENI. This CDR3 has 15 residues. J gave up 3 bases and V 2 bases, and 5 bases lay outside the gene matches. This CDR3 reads CASSPSGQGLYEQYF. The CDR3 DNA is TGTGCCAGCTCACCATCGGGACAGGGTCTCTACGAGCAGTACTTC.

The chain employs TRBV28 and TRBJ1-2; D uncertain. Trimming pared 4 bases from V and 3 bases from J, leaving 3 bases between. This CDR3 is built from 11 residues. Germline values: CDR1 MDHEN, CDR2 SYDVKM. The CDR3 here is CASSWHYGYTF. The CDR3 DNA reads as TGTGCCAGCAGTTGGCACTATGGCTACACCTTC.

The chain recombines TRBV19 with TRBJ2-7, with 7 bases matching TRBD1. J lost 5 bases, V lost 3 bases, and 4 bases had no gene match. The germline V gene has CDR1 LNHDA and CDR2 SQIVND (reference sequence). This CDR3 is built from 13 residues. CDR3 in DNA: TGTGCCAGTAGTATCTTCAGGGGGAACGAGCAGTACTTC. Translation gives CASSIFRGNEQYF. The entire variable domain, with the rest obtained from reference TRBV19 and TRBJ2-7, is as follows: DGGITQSPKYLFRKEGQNVTLSCEQNLNHDAMYWYRQDPGQGLRLIYYSQIVNDFQKGDIAEGYSVSREKKESFPLTVTSAQKNPTAFYLCASSIFRGNEQYFGPGTRLTVT.

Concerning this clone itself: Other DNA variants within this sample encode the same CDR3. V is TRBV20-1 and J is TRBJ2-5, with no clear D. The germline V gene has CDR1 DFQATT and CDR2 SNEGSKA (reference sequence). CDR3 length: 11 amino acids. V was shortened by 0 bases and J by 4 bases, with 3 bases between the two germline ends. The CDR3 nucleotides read TGCAGTGCTAGAGATCTAGAGACCCAGTACTTC. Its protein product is CSARDLETQYF.

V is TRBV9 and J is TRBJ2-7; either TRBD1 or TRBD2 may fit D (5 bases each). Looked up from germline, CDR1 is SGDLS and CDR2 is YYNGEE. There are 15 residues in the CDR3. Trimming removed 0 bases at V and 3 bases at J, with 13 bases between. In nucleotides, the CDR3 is TGTGCCAGCAGCGTAGCCGGGACGGCCGTCTACGAGCAGTACTTC. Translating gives CASSVAGTAVYEQYF.

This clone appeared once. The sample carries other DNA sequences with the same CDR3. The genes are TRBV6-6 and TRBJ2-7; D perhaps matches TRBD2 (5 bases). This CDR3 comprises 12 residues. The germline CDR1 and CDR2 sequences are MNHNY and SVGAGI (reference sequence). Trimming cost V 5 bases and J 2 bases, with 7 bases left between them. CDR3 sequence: CASSGLAYEQYF. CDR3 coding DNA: TGTGCCAGCAGTGGACTGGCCTACGAGCAGTACTTC.

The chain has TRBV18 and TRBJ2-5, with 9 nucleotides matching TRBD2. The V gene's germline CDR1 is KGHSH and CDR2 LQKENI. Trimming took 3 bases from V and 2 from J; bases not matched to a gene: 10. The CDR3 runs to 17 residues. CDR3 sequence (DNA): TGTGCCAGCTCACCGGGGTTTCTAGCGGGGTCTCAAGAGACCCAGTACTTC. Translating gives CASSPGFLAGSQETQYF.

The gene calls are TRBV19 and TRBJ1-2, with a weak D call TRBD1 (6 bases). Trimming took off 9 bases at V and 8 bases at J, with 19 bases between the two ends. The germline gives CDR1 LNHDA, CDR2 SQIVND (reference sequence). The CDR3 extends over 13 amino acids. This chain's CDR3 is CASRKSYRDGYTF. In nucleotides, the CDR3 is TGTGCCAGCCGAAAATCGTACAGGGACGGCTACACCTTC.

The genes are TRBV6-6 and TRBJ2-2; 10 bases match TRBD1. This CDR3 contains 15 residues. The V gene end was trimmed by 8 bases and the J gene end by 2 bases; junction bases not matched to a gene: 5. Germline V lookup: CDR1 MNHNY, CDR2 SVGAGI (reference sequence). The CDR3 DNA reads TGTGCCAGCCATGGACAGGGGGACAACACCGGGGAGCTGTTTTTT. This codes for CASHGQGDNTGELFF.

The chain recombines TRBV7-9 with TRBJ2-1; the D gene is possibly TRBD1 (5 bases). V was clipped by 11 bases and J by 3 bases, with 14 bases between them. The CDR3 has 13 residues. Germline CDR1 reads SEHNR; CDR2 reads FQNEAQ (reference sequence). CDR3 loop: CALQVGGYNEQFF. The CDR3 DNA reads TGTGCCTTACAGGTGGGCGGCTACAATGAGCAGTTCTTC.

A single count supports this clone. The CDR3 protein is CASRTGTPNYEQYF. The CDR3 nucleotides read TGTGCCAGCAGAACCGGGACACCCAACTACGAGCAGTACTTC. J is TRBJ2-7 and V is TRBV28; a weak D match, TRBD1 (6 bases). Germline V gene sequence: CDR1 MDHEN, CDR2 SYDVKM. V was trimmed by 6 bases and J by 3 bases, leaving 15 bases between them. This CDR3 is 14 amino acids long.

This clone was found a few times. The CDR3 DNA is TGCAGCGTTTCGATTGGGAGTGAGACAGATACGCAGTATTTT. The encoded protein is CSVSIGSETDTQYF. The gene calls are TRBV29-1 and TRBJ2-3, with D possibly being TRBD2 (5 bases). V was shortened by 5 bases and J by 3 bases, with 15 bases between the two germline ends. Germline V gives CDR1 SQVTM, CDR2 ANQGSEA. The CDR3 loop spans 14 amino acids.

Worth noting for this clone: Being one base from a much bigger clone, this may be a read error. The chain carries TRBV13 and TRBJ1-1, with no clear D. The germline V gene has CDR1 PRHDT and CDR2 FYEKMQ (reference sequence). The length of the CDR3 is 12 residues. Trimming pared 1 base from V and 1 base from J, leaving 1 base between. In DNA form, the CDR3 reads TGTGCCAGCAGCTTAGCGAACACTGAAGCTTTCTTT. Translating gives CASSLANTEAFF.

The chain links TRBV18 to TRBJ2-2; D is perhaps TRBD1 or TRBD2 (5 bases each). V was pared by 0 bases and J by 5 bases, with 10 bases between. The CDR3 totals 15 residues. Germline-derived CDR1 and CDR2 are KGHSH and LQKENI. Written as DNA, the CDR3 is TGTGCCAGCTCACCACCGGGGGAATGGACCGGGGAGCTGTTTTTT. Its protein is CASSPPGEWTGELFF.

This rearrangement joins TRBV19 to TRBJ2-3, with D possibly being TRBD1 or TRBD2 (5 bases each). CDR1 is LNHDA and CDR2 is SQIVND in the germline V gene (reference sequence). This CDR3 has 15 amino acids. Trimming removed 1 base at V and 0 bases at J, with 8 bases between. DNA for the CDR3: TGTGCCAGTAGTATAGGGGACCTCAGCACAGATACGCAGTATTTT. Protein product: CASSIGDLSTDTQYF.

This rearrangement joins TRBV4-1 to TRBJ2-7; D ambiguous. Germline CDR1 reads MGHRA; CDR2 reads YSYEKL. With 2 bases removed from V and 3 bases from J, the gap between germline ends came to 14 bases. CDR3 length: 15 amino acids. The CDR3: CASSQLGLENYEQYF. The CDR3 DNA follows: TGCGCCAGCAGCCAATTGGGCCTTGAGAACTACGAGCAGTACTTC.

The CDR3 DNA reads as TGTGCCAGCAGCATCAGGGGGTGGAAAACGCAAGAGACCCAGTACTTC. It translates to CASSIRGWKTQETQYF. The chain uses TRBV5-4 and TRBJ2-5, with 7 nucleotides matching TRBD1. The V gene's germline CDR1 is SGHNT and CDR2 YYREEE (reference sequence). Trimming at V came to 4 bases and at J to 2 bases, leaving 11 bases not matched to a gene. The CDR3 runs 16 residues.

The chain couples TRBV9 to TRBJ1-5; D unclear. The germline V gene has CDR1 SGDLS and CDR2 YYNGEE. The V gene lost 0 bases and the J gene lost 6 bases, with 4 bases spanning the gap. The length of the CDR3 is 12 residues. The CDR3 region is CASSVDGQPQHF. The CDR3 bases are TGTGCCAGCAGCGTAGATGGTCAGCCCCAGCATTTT. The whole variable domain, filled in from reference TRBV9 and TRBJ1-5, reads DSGVTQTPKHLITATGQRVTLRCSPRSGDLSVYWYQQSLDQGLQFLIQYYNGEERAKGNILERFSAQQFPDLHSELNLSSLELGDSALYFCASSVDGQPQHFGDGTRLSIL.

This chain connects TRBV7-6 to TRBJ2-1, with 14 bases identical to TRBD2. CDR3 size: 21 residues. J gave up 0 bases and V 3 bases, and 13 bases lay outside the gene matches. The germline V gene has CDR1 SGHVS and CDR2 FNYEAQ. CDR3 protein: CASSFTGTSGSHIISYNEQFF. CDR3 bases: TGTGCCAGCAGCTTTACGGGGACTAGCGGGAGCCACATCATCTCCTACAATGAGCAGTTCTTC.

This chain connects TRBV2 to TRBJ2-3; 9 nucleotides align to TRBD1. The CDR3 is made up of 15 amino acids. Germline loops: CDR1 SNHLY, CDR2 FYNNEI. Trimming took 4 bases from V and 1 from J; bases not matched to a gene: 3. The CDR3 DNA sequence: TGTGCCAGCAGTGCAGGGGACAGGGGCACAGATACGCAGTATTTT. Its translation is CASSAGDRGTDTQYF. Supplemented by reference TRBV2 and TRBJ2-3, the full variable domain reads EPEVTQTPSHQVTQMGQEVILRCVPISNHLYFYWYRQILGQKVEFLVSFYNNEISEKSEIFDDQFSVERPDGSNFTLKIRSTKLEDSAMYFCASSAGDRGTDTQYFGPGTRLTVL.